These 9 T cell receptor beta chains share one sample of origin, sequenced in a study of shared clonotypes between healthy human individuals. Some clones are missing from TCRdb's copy, which holds only in-frame ones; the method was immunoSEQ multiplex PCR. The repertoire holds around 1.9 million clones, under 95% seen once, with under 2% in the top ten. Naive CD8 cells lacked CD45RO and underwent positive selection for CCR7, leaving out terminally differentiated effector memory CD45RA+ cells. Sequencing used naive CD8+ T cells from PBMCs. The receptors were gathered from a man aged 18 to 29 in good health. Some clones in this sample may be carry-over from other donors' samples.

This rearrangement joins TRBV5-6 to TRBJ1-2; D unresolved. The V gene lost 4 bases and the J gene lost 5 bases, with 12 bases spanning the gap. Per the germline V gene, CDR1 is SGHDT and CDR2 is YYEEEE. This CDR3 contains 13 residues. CDR3: CASSPERRYGYTF. CDR3 in DNA: TGTGCCAGCAGCCCCGAGAGGCGGTATGGCTACACCTTC.

V and J are TRBV5-1 and TRBJ2-7; possibly TRBD2 for D (6 bases). Germline CDR1 is SGHRS and CDR2 is YFSETQ. The V end was cut by 4 bases, the J end by 1 base, with 9 bases between. The CDR3 runs to 13 residues. CDR3 amino acids: CASSPEGSYEQYF. CDR3 sequence (DNA): TGCGCCAGCAGCCCGGAGGGTTCCTACGAGCAGTACTTC.

The J gene is TRBJ1-5, the V gene TRBV7-9; the D is unclear. Per germline, CDR1 SEHNR and CDR2 FQNEAQ (reference sequence). Trimming removed 4 bases from V and 0 bases from J, with 7 bases in between. The CDR3 length is 14 residues. DNA for the CDR3: TGTGCCAGCAGCTCCTGGGATAGCAATCAGCCCCAGCATTTT. This sequence encodes CASSSWDSNQPQHF.

The chain uses TRBV7-2 and TRBJ2-7; D is undetermined. V dropped 5 bases and J dropped 0 bases, with 11 bases sitting between them. Germline V CDR1 and CDR2: SGHTA, FQGNSA. This CDR3 spans 14 amino acids. Here the CDR3 reads CASSPVGSSYEQYF. The CDR3 coding sequence is TGTGCCAGCAGCCCCGTGGGAAGCTCCTACGAGCAGTACTTC.

Notes on this clone: A junction end diverges from the germline sequence, so it may reflect a read error. The J gene is TRBJ1-1, the V gene TRBV6-1; 9 bases map to TRBD1. The germline V gene has CDR1 MNHNS and CDR2 SASEGT. The CDR3 is made up of 15 amino acids. The CDR3 loop reads CASREGTGMNTEAFF. DNA for the CDR3: TGTGCCAGCAGGGAAGGGACAGGGATGAACACTGAAGCTTTCTTT.

The CDR3 DNA sequence: TGTGCCAGCAGCCCTCAGACAGGGAAAGAAGCTTTCTTT. It specifies CASSPQTGKEAFF. V usage is TRBV7-9 and J usage is TRBJ1-1, with 7 bases lining up with TRBD1. The CDR3 consists of 13 residues. The junction had 8 bases not matched to a gene; V was cut back by 5 bases and J by 8 bases. In germline, CDR1 is SEHNR, CDR2 FQNEAQ (reference sequence).

This chain uses TRBV28 with TRBJ1-2, with TRBD1 matching over 10 bases. J was trimmed by 3 bases and V by 3 bases; bases with no gene match: 7. Germline values: CDR1 MDHEN, CDR2 SYDVKM. This CDR3 has 16 residues. The CDR3 is CASSFSYGQGDYGYTF. The CDR3 DNA follows: TGTGCCAGCAGTTTTAGTTATGGACAGGGGGACTATGGCTACACCTTC.

This clone was picked up one time. This chain uses TRBV5-4 with TRBJ1-2; D unresolved. The CDR3 is made up of 13 amino acids. Per the germline V gene, CDR1 is SGHNT and CDR2 is YYREEE (reference sequence). The V end was cut by 4 bases, the J end by 7 bases, with 14 bases between. The CDR3 here is CASSQAPMGGYTF. The DNA for the CDR3 is TGTGCCAGCAGCCAGGCTCCTATGGGTGGCTACACCTTC. The whole variable domain, remainder taken from reference TRBV5-4 and TRBJ1-2, is ETGVTQSPTHLIKTRGQQVTLRCSSQSGHNTVSWYQQALGQGPQFIFQYYREEENGRGNFPPRFSGLQFPNYSSELNVNALELDDSALYLCASSQAPMGGYTFGSGTRLTVV.

The V and J genes are TRBV29-1 and TRBJ2-5; D is possibly TRBD2 (5 bases). V was clipped by 4 bases and J by 5 bases, with 23 bases between them. CDR1 is SQVTM, CDR2 ANQGSEA, per germline. The CDR3 is made up of 16 amino acids. In DNA, the CDR3 is TGCAGCGTTGTCGGTTTAGCGAGATTCCATGGGGAGACCCAGTACTTC. Amino acids: CSVVGLARFHGETQYF.